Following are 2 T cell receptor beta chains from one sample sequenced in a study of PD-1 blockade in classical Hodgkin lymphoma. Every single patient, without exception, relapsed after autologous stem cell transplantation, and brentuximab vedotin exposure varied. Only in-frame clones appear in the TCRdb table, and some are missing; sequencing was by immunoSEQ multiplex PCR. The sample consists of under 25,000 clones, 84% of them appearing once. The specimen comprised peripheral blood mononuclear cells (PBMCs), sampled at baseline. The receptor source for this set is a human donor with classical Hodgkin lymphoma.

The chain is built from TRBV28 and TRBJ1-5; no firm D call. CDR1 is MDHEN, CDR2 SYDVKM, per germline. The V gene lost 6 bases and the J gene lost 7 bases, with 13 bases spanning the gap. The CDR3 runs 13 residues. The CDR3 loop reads CASSPRRTQPQHF. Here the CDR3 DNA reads TGTGCCAGCAGCCCCCGGAGGACCCAGCCCCAGCATTTT.

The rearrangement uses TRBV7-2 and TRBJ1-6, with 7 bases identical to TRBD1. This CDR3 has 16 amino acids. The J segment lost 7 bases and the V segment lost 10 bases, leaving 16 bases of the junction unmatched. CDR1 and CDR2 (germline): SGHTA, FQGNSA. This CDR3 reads CATTLMTGQGNSPLHF. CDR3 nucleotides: TGTGCCACCACGCTTATGACAGGGCAAGGAAATTCACCCCTCCACTTT.